This note documents a single T cell receptor (beta chain) sequence. Only a few counts were recorded for this clone. What this receptor recognizes is not known. Base qualities are not provided; no much larger clone lies one nucleotide away. The library relied on the immunoSEQ multiplex PCR assay. Each sample had some 10^5 TCR templates assayed by the deep sequencing platform. Genomic DNA extracted from sorted T cells was used for TCRbeta CDR3 sequencing. The paper's data handling went like this. The R programming language was used for clonal analysis of the TCRbeta CDR3 data. Alloreactive CD4+ and CD8+ clones were defined by comparing unstimulated samples with post-reaction CFSE-low samples. Regulatory or non-regulatory origin was assigned to alloreactive CD4+ clones by matching of sequences to sorted unstimulated Treg and non-Treg repertoires. Drawn from immuneACCESS, this table holds only the in-frame rearrangements with V and J called that TCRdb kept. Clones are partly lost; checked studies trace under half to an unresolved V gene and leave the rest unexplained. V and J calls plus clone size are reproduced from that table; the DNA served to infer D and trimming. The sample table lists some 100,000 clones, about 91% of them with a count of one. About 0.7% of the sample comes from the top ten.

This sample stems from a study of siplizumab effects on memory and regulatory T cells (dated 2019 in TCRdb). For context, the study as a whole: The study examined how the anti-CD2 antibody siplizumab affects alloreactive T-cell subsets in allogeneic mixed lymphocyte reactions built from human PBMCs. Overall study outcomes, separate from this receptor: For roughly 75-97% of proliferating CD4+ or CD8+ clones, no naive or memory phenotype could be assigned. Whether proliferating Tregs from siplizumab cultures were suppressive was not functionally confirmed. Unstimulated naive T cells appeared more diverse than memory T cells, and naive cells seemed to contribute substantially to the alloresponse. Because sequences at frequencies below about 10^-5 were poorly captured, only a minor fraction of alloreactive clones could be mapped back to unstimulated subsets. Siplizumab significantly lowered the cumulative frequency of alloreactive sequences that could be traced to unstimulated CD4+ memory T cells. In reactions with siplizumab, an average of approximately 69% of mappable alloreactive CD4+ clones were Treg-derived, compared with 26.9% in control reactions.

Trimming removed 1 base from V and 2 bases from J; the gene matches leave 4 bases unexplained. Via the germline V gene (reference sequence), CDR1 is LNHDA and CDR2 SQIVND. The CDR3 runs 15 amino acids, cysteine and phenylalanine included. The sequence is cut down to CDR3 DNA, 45 bases in frame from base 1. TCRbeta CDR3 sequencing was performed on sorted unstimulated T cells and on proliferating T cells recovered from mixed lymphocyte reactions. Fresh whole blood from ten to eleven HLA-typed healthy donors served as the source for isolating PBMCs. To map where alloreactive clones came from, unstimulated CD4+ regulatory T cells were FACS-sorted.

Material: Tregs sorted from blood. The sequence was obtained from a human donor in good health. The chain couples TRBV19 to TRBJ1-2; 7 central bases correspond to TRBD1. The CDR3 loop reads CASSIGQGANYGYTF. The DNA sequence is TGTGCCAGTAGTATAGGACAGGGAGCCAACTATGGCTACACCTTC.